This entry describes one T cell receptor beta chain. Its antigen remains unidentified. The input lacks base qualities; no much larger clone sits a single base away. The cohort was made up of roughly 670 healthy bone marrow donors. All cohort members were sampled while nominally healthy, although unrecorded immune exposures were likely present. The donor tested CMV seronegative and was one of the 352 seronegative cohort members. A peripheral blood sample was collected from each donor, and TCR beta sequencing was performed on peripheral blood mononuclear cells. Genomic DNA extraction from the blood cell samples was performed with the Qiagen DNeasy Blood Extraction Kit. V is clipped by 3 bases and J by 11 bases, and the sequence between their germline boundaries is 14 bases long. The germline V gene (reference sequence) supplies CDR1 SEHNR and CDR2 FQNEAQ. From its cysteine to its phenylalanine, the CDR3 spans 13 amino acids. Only CDR3 DNA is held: 39 bases, read in frame from base 1.

This entry comes from a study of cytomegalovirus exposure and HLA in healthy donors (dated by TCRdb to the late 2010s). Background for the entire study: In an earlier analysis of 550 to 750 of the donors, under 300 Gb of sequence data and 100 million or so unique TCR beta sequences from 150 million to 200 million T cells were reported. Roughly 300 gigabases of sequencing data and 75 million to 85 million unique TCR sequences made up an early release that covered nearly 650 HLA-typed donors. Of the 300 to 500 genotyped donors, 65% to 90% were placed in the genetic ancestry cluster associated with self-reported Caucasian donors. The aim of the study was to test whether cataloging public T cell receptors could identify signatures of past pathogen exposure. Using immunosequencing, the study profiled T cell repertoires from 640 or so subjects and related those repertoires to cytomegalovirus serostatus. A separate validation cohort of some 130 different subjects was used in addition to the approximately 640-subject first cohort. To predict cytomegalovirus infection status, the study brought together high-throughput TCR immunosequencing, statistical association of individual TCRs with disease status, and machine learning. A later analysis re-analyzed previously published TCR beta repertoires from several hundred donors and added high-resolution HLA genotyping to study TCR occurrence patterns. Rather than drawing on any new phenotypic data, the later analysis identified candidate immune exposures from TCR beta sequences and the way those sequences occurred across donors. In an earlier analysis of a few hundred of the donors, high-throughput TCR beta sequencing was used to judge whether each TCR beta V gene segment behaved as functional or pseudogenic. Donor age, sex, ethnicity and CMV serostatus were compiled alongside the repertoire data. A later genetic analysis took genome-wide SNP genotypes for about 65% of the roughly 670 donors and used that subset as a discovery cohort. All discovery cohort repertoires had been generated using a single sequencing platform. HLA typing included class I and class II loci at four-digit resolution. The number of typed donors differed by locus: roughly 620-640 for A, B, C, DRB1 and DQB1; about 520 for DQA1; approximately 600 for DPA1; and roughly 490 for DPB1. Because of strong linkage in the cohort, roughly five DR-DQ haplotypes were treated as single units for association and clustering. Across 398 genotyped donors of the cohort, an average of about 250,000 unique TCR beta nucleotide sequences per donor were sequenced, and about a sixth of those sequences were non-productive.

Library method: the immunoSEQ multiplex PCR assay. The multiplex PCR relied on a mix of 60 forward primers for TCR Vbeta segments and 13 reverse primers for TCR Jbeta segments. Amplification of the CDR3 region of rearranged TCR beta genes was performed with a multiplex PCR assay on genomic DNA. Amplified TCR beta libraries were sequenced as 87-base-pair reads on the Illumina HiSeq System. The authors' analysis ran thus. A later analysis tallied tens of millions of unique TCR beta chains across the approximately 670 repertoires, and around 9.9 million of those chains were shared by two or more donors. A nearest-neighbor algorithm error-corrected the raw reads and collapsed the reads into unique sequences, merging closely related sequences to remove PCR and sequencing errors. Alignment of CDR3 sequences to IMGT reference sequences was used to assign V, D and J gene segments. Each retained sequence needed at least a six-nucleotide match to both a V gene segment and a J gene segment. A rearrangement counted as productive if the CDR3 had no stop codons and remained in frame with V and J, and every other rearrangement counted as non-productive. Following IMGT convention, CDR3 was defined as the stretch from the second conserved V-encoded cysteine to the conserved J-encoded phenylalanine. The earlier analysis of 500 to 600 of the donors excluded sequences that lacked an unambiguous match to a single V gene segment. An earlier analysis of some 610 of the donors called V segments functional above 56.7% productive rearrangements and segregating when the between-donor standard deviation exceeded 5%. To diagnose cytomegalovirus status from the catalog of TCR beta chain sequences, a statistical classification framework was built. V and J gene assignment, in a later analysis, came from comparing TCR nucleotide sequences with IMGT/GENE-DB human TR gene sequences. In a later analysis, CDR3 sequences and most-parsimonious VDJ recombination scenarios were assigned using the TCRdist pipeline. In a later analysis, each TCR beta chain was defined by its CDR3 amino acid sequence together with its V-gene family, and reads lacking a unique V-gene family were excluded. To address suspected cross-contamination and a sequencing artifact, a later analysis removed around 590 highly shared, low-generation-probability nucleotide sequences. A later analysis calculated a clonal expansion index for each public chain from normalized within-repertoire ranks of inferred template counts. In a later analysis, generation probabilities were computed using a VDJ recombination model fitted to out-of-frame rearrangements, and the results were checked against IGoR. In a later analysis, TCR-TCR, TCR-HLA and TCR-CMV co-occurrence was scored with hypergeometric tests, and a repertoire-size bias correction was applied to TCR pairs. In a later analysis, false discovery rates were estimated by permuting HLA or CMV assignments 20 times. In a later analysis, co-occurring TCRs were grouped with DBSCAN, and TCRdist sequence similarity was added when clustering was performed within HLA-allele-positive subsets. Co-occurrence clustering excluded repertoires with fewer than 30,000 or more than 120,000 public chains, plus five with anomalous nucleotide sharing. The table was pulled from immuneACCESS by TCRdb, which kept in-frame rearrangements only. Such tables lose some clones; where checked, under half of the loss comes from unresolved V genes, and the rest has no known cause. V and J calls plus clone size are reproduced from that table; the DNA served to infer D and trimming. The sample includes under 200,000 clones, with more than 70% observed a single time. About 4.9% of the sample goes to the ten largest clones.

What the authors observed across the whole study: While some public TCRs were present in many individuals, most TCR sequences turned up only very rarely across donors. Because some donors lacked HLA typing at each locus, the association tests relied only on the typed subset. A later analysis found that HLA-associated TCR beta chains were more clonally expanded and had lower generation probabilities than equally common non-associated chains. Linkage disequilibrium might explain the correlated functional status among segregating V segments, but an unknown experimental factor could not be excluded. It was suggested by the authors that the approach could potentially be generalized to other disease states and immunological phenotypes. Specific HLA alleles were associated with over 15,000 TCR beta sequences at a false discovery rate of 0.05 in a later analysis. A further reported finding was that TCR beta sequences accurately predicted the HLA-A and HLA-B alleles for most subjects in the first cohort. The study listed approximately 150 TCR beta chains as associated with cytomegalovirus. In vitro tests confirmed that a few of the cytomegalovirus-associated TCR beta chains recognize cytomegalovirus antigens. Several of the top co-occurrence clusters appeared to be linked to parvovirus B19, influenza, CMV and Epstein-Barr virus, according to a later analysis. According to a later analysis, TCR association rates differed among HLA loci, with DRB1 alleles showing the most associated TCRs and HLA-C alleles showing the fewest. A later analysis found that most CMV-associated TCR beta chains appeared HLA-restricted, with HLA associations seemingly driven largely by CMV exposure. Some IMGT-functional V segments, including TRBV6-2 and TRBV6-3, could not be told apart with the 87-base-pair reads, so those segments were excluded. In a later genetic analysis, a missense DCLRE1C variant was associated with V-gene and J-gene trimming of TCR beta chains, and the association was replicated in an independent cohort. A cluster of highly shared sequence variants was judged likely to be a technical artifact of the sequencing pipeline. Because counts were too low, about 15 rarely observed V segments, including chromosome 9 orphons, were left out of the earlier analysis of 500 to 650 of the donors. Only TCR beta chains were sequenced in this cohort, and the absence of alpha or paired-chain data limited detectable features. A later genetic analysis reported fewer N-insertions in productive TCRs among donors in an Asian-associated ancestry cluster than the roughly 700-donor mean. Assigning TCR associations to individual alleles was difficult when HLA alleles, especially DR and DQ, strongly co-occurred. In both the original and validation cohorts, the classifier was reported to diagnose cytomegalovirus status with high specificity and sensitivity. CMV serostatus was the only immune exposure information available for the cohort. Roughly uniform sequencing depth across donors was assumed in presence/absence analyses, although this assumption may not hold. In an earlier analysis of roughly 500 of the donors, most TCR beta V segments appeared in productive rearrangements about 87% or about 30% of the time, broadly matching IMGT annotations.

The sequence links TRBV7-9 to TRBJ2-1; the D gene identity is not certain. The sequence was collected from a male donor in good health and CMV-seronegative. Sequencing was done on a sample of PBMCs. This receptor carries the CDR3 CASSFSPTSQQFF. The nucleotide sequence is TGTGCCAGCAGCTTTAGTCCGACTTCCCAGCAGTTCTTC.